These T cell receptor beta chains were read from a single sample in a study of T cells expressing NK-cell markers. From the 5' RACE reads, TCRdb lists one entry per CDR3 protein and no DNA. The table lists hundreds of thousands of distinct CDR3 sequences. Sequenced: blood T cells: a sorted CD56 or NKG2C T cell subset, CD4+ or CD8+ T cells, or bulk PBMC T cells (not recorded which). The origin of the receptors is a woman aged 18 to 69 in good health. The CDR3 runs from the conserved cysteine through the conserved F or W. The order of the fields is J gene, V gene, CDR3 protein.

TRBJ1-2 TRBV24-1 CATSDATLYYGYTF
TRBJ1-3 TRBV20-1 CSARSGGNGNTIYF
TRBJ2-1 TRBV20-1 CSAQTSGLSYNEQFF
TRBJ2-1 TRBV7-8 CASSSPRGQGAGNEQFF
TRBJ2-2 TRBV20-1 CSASPRTGNTGELFF
TRBJ2-3 TRBV10-3 CAISSTDTQYF
TRBJ1-1 TRBV12-3/TRBV12-4 CASRRDTMNTEAFF
TRBJ2-1 TRBV5-1 CASRAGLAGQSYNEQFF
TRBJ2-7 TRBV10-1 CACDRGGYEQYF
TRBJ2-3 TRBV24-1 CATRGGLAGGNTDTQYF
TRBJ2-1 TRBV4-2 CASSQDNEGNGYNEQFF
TRBJ2-3 TRBV5-1 CASSLAVLAGTTDTQYF
TRBJ2-1 TRBV6-1 CASKSEGYNEQFF
TRBJ1-4 TRBV7-6 CASSSGQGWEKLFF
TRBJ2-3 TRBV30 CAWSFRVSTDTQYF
TRBJ1-2 TRBV12-3/TRBV12-4 CASSDPPNYGYTF
TRBJ2-7 TRBV5-1 CASSSTGGEQYF
TRBJ2-1 TRBV5-1 CASSLVKTAQERNEQFF
TRBJ2-7 TRBV28 CASSPPGAKGYEQYF
TRBJ2-5 TRBV20-1 CSASPLGRAGETQYF
TRBJ2-1 TRBV5-1 CASSLGGLAEDNEQFF
TRBJ2-1 TRBV20-1 CSARLAGRSYNEQFF
TRBJ2-2 TRBV7-8 CASSPLGTGGYSGELFF
TRBJ2-1 TRBV25-1 CASTDRGRGYNEQFF
TRBJ2-7 TRBV20-1 CSARGGLAGKFYEQYF
TRBJ2-3 TRBV4-2 CASSLQRLAGGSGTDTQYF
TRBJ1-4 TRBV5-4 CASSTGGPGNEKLFF
TRBJ2-7 TRBV21-1 CASSKEGTGAGEQYF